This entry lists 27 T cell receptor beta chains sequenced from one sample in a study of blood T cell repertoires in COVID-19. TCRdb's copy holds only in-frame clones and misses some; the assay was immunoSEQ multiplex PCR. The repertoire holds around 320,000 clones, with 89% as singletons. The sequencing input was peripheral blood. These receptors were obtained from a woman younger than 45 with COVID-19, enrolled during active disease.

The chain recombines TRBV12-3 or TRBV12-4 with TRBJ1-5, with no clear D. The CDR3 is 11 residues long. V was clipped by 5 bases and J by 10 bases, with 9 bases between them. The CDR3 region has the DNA TGTGCCAGCAGTCCGACTAGTCCCCAGCATTTT. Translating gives CASSPTSPQHF.

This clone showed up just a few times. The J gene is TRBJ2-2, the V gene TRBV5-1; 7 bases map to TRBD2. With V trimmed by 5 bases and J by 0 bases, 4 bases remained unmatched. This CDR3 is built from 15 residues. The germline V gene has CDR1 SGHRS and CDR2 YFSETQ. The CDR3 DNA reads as TGCGCCAGCAGGAAGCGGGGCGCGAACACCGGGGAGCTGTTTTTT. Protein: CASRKRGANTGELFF. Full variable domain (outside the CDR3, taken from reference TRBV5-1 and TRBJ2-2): KAGVTQTPRYLIKTRGQQVTLSCSPISGHRSVSWYQQTPGQGLQFLFEYFSETQRNKGNFPGRFSGRQFSNSRSEMNVSTLELGDSALYLCASRKRGANTGELFFGEGSRLTVL.

CDR3 DNA sequence: TGTGCCAGCAGTTTAGGGCAACCCTCTGGAAACACCATATATTTT. Translation gives CASSLGQPSGNTIYF. The chain links TRBV28 to TRBJ1-3, with D unclear. CDR1 is MDHEN, CDR2 SYDVKM, per germline. This CDR3 is built from 15 residues. Trimming removed 2 bases from V and 0 bases from J, with 8 bases in between.

The CDR3 nucleotides read TGTGCCAGCAGCTTCGGGGGGGCCCTCAATGAGCAGTTCTTC. Amino acid sequence: CASSFGGALNEQFF. This rearrangement joins TRBV11-3 to TRBJ2-1, with 8 bases matching TRBD2. The CDR3 is made up of 14 amino acids. CDR1 and CDR2 (germline): SGHNT, YENEEA. With 3 bases clipped from V and 6 bases from J, the junction kept 4 bases outside the gene matches.

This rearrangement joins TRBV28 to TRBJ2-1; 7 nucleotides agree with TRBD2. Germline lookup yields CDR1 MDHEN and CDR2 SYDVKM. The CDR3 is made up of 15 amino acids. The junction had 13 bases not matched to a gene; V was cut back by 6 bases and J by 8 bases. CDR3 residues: CASSPPERGDDEQFF. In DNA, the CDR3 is TGTGCCAGCAGCCCGCCGGAGCGGGGTGATGATGAGCAGTTCTTC. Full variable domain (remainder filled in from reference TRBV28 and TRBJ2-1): DVKVTQSSRYLVKRTGEKVFLECVQDMDHENMFWYRQDPGLGLRLIYFSYDVKMKEKGDIPEGYSVSREKKERFSLILESASTNQTSMYLCASSPPERGDDEQFFGPGTRLTVL.

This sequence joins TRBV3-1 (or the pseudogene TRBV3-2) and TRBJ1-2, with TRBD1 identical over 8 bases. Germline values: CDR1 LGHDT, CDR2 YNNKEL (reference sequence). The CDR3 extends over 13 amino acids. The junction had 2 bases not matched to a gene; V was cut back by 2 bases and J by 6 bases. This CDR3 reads CASSQSGGDGYTF. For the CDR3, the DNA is TGTGCCAGCAGCCAATCAGGGGGCGATGGCTACACCTTC.

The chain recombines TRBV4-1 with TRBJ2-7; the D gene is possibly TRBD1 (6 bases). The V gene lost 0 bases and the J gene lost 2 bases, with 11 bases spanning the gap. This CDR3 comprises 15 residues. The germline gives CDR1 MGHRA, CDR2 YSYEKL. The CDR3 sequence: CASSQEADRTYEQYF. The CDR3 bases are TGCGCCAGCAGCCAAGAAGCGGACAGAACCTACGAGCAGTACTTC.

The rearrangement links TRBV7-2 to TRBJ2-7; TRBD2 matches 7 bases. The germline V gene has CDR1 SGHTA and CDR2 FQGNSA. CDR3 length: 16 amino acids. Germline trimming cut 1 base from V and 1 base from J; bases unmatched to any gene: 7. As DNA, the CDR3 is TGTGCCAGCAGCTTAGTGATTGCGGGGGATTCCTACGAGCAGTACTTC. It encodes CASSLVIAGDSYEQYF.

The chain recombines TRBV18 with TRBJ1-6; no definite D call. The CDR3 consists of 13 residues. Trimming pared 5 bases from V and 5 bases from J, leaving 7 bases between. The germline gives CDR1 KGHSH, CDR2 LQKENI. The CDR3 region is CASSGQNNSPLHF. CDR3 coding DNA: TGTGCCAGCTCAGGGCAGAATAATTCACCCCTCCACTTT.

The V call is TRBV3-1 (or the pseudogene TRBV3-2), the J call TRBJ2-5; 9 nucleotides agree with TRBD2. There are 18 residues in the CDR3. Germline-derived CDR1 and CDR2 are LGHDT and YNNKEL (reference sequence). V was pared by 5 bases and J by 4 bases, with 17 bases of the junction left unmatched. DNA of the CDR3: TGTGCCAGCAGCTCCAGATGGAAGCGGGGGGCCCCCTCAGAGACCCAGTACTTC. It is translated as CASSSRWKRGAPSETQYF.

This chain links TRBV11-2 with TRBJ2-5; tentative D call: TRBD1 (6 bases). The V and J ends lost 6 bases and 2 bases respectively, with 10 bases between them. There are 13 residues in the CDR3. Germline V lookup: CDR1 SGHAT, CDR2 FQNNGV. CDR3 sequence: CASSFGQQETQYF. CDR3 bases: TGTGCCAGCAGTTTCGGACAGCAAGAGACCCAGTACTTC.

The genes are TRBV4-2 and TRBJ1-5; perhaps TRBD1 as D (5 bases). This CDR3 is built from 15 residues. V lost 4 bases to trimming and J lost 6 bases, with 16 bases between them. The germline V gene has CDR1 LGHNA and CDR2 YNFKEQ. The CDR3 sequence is CASSLSMGGGQPQHF. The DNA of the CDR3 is TGTGCCAGCAGCCTTAGTATGGGGGGGGGTCAGCCCCAGCATTTT.

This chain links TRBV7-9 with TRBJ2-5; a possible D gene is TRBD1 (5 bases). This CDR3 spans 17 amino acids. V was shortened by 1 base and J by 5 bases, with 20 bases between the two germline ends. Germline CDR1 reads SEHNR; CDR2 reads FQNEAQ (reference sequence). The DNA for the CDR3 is TGTGCCAGCAGCTTAGATCTACGTCTCATAGGGGTGGAGACCCAGTACTTC. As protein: CASSLDLRLIGVETQYF. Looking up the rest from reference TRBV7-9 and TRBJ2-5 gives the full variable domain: DTGVSQNPRHKITKRGQNVTFRCDPISEHNRLYWYRQTLGQGPEFLTYFQNEAQLEKSRLLSDRFSAERPKGSFSTLEIQRTEQGDSAMYLCASSLDLRLIGVETQYFGPGTRLLVL.

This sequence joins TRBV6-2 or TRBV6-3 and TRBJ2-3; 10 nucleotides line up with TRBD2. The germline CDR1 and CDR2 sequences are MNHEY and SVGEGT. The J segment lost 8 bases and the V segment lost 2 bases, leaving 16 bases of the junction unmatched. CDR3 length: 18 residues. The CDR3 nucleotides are TGTGCCAGCAGTTACCCCCTAGCGGGGGCCTCCGGGGGGCTTACGCAGTATTTT. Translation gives CASSYPLAGASGGLTQYF.

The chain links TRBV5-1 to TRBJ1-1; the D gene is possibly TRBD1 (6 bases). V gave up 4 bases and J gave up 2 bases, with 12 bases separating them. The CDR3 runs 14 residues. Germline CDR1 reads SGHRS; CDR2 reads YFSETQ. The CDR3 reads CASSPGQINTEAFF. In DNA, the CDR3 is TGCGCCAGCAGCCCAGGACAGATAAACACTGAAGCTTTCTTT.

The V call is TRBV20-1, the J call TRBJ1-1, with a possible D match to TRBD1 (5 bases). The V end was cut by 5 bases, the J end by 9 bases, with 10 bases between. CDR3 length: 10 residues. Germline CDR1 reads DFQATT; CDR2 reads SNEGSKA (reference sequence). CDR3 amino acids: CSAAGRKAFF. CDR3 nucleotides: TGCAGTGCTGCGGGACGGAAAGCTTTCTTT.

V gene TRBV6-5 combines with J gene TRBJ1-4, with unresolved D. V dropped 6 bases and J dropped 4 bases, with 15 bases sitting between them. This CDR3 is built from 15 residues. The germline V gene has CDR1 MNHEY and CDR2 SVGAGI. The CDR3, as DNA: TGTGCCAGCAGGCCTACCACGGGGTTTAATGAAAAACTGTTTTTT. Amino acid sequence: CASRPTTGFNEKLFF.

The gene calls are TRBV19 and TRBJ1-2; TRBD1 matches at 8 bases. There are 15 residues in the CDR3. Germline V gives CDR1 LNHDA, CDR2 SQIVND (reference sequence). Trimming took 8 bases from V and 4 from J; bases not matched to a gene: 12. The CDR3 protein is CASAPGQAYVYGYTF. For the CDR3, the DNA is TGTGCCAGTGCACCGGGACAGGCCTATGTCTATGGCTACACCTTC. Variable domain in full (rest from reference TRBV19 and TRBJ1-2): DGGITQSPKYLFRKEGQNVTLSCEQNLNHDAMYWYRQDPGQGLRLIYYSQIVNDFQKGDIAEGYSVSREKKESFPLTVTSAQKNPTAFYLCASAPGQAYVYGYTFGSGTRLTVV.

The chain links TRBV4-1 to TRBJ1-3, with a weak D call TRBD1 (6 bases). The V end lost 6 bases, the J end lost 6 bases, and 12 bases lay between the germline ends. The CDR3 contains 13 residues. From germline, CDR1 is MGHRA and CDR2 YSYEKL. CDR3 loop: CASSPTGQNTIYF. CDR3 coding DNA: TGCGCCAGCAGTCCGACAGGCCAAAACACCATATATTTT.

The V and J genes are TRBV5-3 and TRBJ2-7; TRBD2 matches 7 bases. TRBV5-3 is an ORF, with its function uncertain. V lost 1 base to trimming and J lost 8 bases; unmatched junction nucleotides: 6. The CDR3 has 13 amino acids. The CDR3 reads CARSLLQGGKQYF. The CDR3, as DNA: TGTGCCAGAAGCTTGTTGCAGGGAGGGAAGCAGTACTTC.

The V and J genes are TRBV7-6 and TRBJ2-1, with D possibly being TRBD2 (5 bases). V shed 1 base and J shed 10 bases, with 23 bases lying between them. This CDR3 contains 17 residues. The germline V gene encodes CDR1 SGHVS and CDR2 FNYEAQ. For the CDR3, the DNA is TGTGCCAGCAGCTTAGGGGTGGCTAGCCCAACCGGAGAGGAGCAGTTCTTC. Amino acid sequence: CASSLGVASPTGEEQFF.

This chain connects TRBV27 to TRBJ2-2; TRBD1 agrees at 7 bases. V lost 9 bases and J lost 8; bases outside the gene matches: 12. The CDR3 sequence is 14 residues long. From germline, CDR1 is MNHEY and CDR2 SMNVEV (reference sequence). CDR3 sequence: CASYDRASQGELFF. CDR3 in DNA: TGTGCCAGTTACGACAGGGCTAGCCAGGGGGAGCTGTTTTTT.

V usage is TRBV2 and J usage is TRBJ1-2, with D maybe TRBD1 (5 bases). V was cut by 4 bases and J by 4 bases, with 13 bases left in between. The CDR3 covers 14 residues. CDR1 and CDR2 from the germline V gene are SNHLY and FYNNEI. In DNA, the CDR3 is TGTGCCAGCAGTGGGGGCGGACCCATCTATGGCTACACCTTC. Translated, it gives CASSGGGPIYGYTF.

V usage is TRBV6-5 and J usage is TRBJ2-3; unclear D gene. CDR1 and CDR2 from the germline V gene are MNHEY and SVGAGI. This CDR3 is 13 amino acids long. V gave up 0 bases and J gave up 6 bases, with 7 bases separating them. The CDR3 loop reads CASSYSAADTQYF. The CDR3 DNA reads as TGTGCCAGCAGTTACTCGGCGGCCGATACGCAGTATTTT.

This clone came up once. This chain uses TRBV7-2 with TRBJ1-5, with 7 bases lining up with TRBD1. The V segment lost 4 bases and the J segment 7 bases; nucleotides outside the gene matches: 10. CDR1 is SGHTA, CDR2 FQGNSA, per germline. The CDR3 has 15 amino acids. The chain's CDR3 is CASSSDRVATQPQHF. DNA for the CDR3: TGTGCCAGCAGCTCTGACAGGGTAGCAACCCAGCCCCAGCATTTT.

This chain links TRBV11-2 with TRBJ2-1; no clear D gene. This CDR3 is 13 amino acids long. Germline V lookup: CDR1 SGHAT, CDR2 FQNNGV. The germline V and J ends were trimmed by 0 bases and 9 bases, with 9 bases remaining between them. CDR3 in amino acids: CASSLDWAGEQFF. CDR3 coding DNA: TGTGCCAGCAGCTTAGACTGGGCTGGTGAGCAGTTCTTC.

The CDR3 loop reads CASSMGLADNNEQFF. CDR3 sequence (DNA): TGTGCCAGTAGTATGGGACTAGCGGATAACAATGAGCAGTTCTTC. The chain recombines TRBV19 with TRBJ2-1, with 11 bases lining up with TRBD2. Per germline, CDR1 LNHDA and CDR2 SQIVND (reference sequence). V was clipped by 3 bases and J by 5 bases; unmatched bases: 3. This CDR3 spans 15 amino acids. Complete variable domain (other parts from reference TRBV19 and TRBJ2-1): DGGITQSPKYLFRKEGQNVTLSCEQNLNHDAMYWYRQDPGQGLRLIYYSQIVNDFQKGDIAEGYSVSREKKESFPLTVTSAQKNPTAFYLCASSMGLADNNEQFFGPGTRLTVL.